These 2 T cell receptor beta chains were sequenced from one sample in a study of a mutant IDH1 vaccine in newly diagnosed glioma. Time point meaning: week 23, last vaccination. What each vaccine dose contained was 300 ug of mutant IDH1 20-mer peptide, accompanied by topical imiquimod. No antigens are known for them. Method: immunoSEQ multiplex PCR; TCRdb's copy keeps in-frame clones and lacks some. The table has 29,000 or so clones, approximately 84% seen once. Here the sequenced sample was PBMCs, taken from a glioma patient whose treatment included an IDH1 peptide vaccine. These receptors were obtained from a woman aged 18-30 years with glioma.

The chain uses TRBV27 and TRBJ2-5; TRBD2 matches 8 bases. This CDR3 spans 14 amino acids. J lost 7 bases, V lost 6 bases, and 10 bases had no gene match. Germline loops: CDR1 MNHEY, CDR2 SMNVEV (reference sequence). CDR3 region: CASRLGLAEGTQYF. CDR3 bases: TGTGCCAGCAGACTCGGACTAGCCGAGGGGACCCAGTACTTC.

This clone is medium-sized. This chain uses TRBV6-5 with TRBJ2-7, with D possibly matching TRBD2 (6 bases). The CDR3 has 14 residues. Germline V lookup: CDR1 MNHEY, CDR2 SVGAGI. V was pared by 5 bases and J by 6 bases, with 17 bases between. CDR3 DNA sequence: TGTGCCAGCAGTCGGGACTCCCCCCCACTCGAGCAGTACTTC. The encoded protein is CASSRDSPPLEQYF.